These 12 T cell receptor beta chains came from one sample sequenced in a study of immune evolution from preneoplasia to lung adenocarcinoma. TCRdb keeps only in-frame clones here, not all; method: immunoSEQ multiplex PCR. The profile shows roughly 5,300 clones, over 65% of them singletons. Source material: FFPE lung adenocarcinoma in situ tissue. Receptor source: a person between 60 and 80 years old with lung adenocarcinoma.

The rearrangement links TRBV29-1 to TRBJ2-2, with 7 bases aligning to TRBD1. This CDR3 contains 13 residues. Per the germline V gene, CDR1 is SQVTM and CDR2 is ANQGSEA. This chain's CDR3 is CNADRDNTGELFF. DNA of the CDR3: TGCAACGCCGACAGGGATAACACCGGGGAGCTGTTTTTT.

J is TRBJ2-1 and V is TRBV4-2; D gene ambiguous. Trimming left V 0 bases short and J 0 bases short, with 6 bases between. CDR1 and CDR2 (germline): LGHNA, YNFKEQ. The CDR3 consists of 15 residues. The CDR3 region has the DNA TGTGCCAGCAGCCAAGAGGCAAGCTCCTACAATGAGCAGTTCTTC. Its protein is CASSQEASSYNEQFF.

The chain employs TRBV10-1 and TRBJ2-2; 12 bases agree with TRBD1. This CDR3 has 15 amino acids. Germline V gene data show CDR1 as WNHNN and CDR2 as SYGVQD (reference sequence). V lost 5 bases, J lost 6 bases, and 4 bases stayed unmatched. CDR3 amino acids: CASSPGTGGPGELFF. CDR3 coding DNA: TGCGCCAGCAGTCCCGGGACAGGGGGCCCCGGGGAGCTGTTTTTT.

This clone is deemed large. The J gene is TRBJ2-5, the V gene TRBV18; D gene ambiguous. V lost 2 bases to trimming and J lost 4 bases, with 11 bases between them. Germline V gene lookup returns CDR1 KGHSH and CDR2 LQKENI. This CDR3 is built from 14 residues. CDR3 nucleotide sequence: TGTGCCAGCTCACCAGTGCCAGCTGGAGAGACCCAGTACTTC. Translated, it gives CASSPVPAGETQYF.

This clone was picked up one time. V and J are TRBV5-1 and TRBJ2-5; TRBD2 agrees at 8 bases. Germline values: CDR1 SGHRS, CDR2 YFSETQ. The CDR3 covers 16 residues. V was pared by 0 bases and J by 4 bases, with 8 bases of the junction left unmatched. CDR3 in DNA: TGCGCCAGCAGCTTGGCCAGCGGGGGAGTTAGAGAGACCCAGTACTTC. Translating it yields CASSLASGGVRETQYF.

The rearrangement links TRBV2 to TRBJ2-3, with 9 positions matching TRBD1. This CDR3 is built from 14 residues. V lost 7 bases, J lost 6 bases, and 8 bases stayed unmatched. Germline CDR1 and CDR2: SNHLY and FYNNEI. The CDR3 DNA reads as TGTGCCAGCAACAAGGACAGGGGATGGGATACGCAGTATTTT. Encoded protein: CASNKDRGWDTQYF.

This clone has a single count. As DNA, the CDR3 is TGTGCCAGCAGACCGGGACAACAGACTGGCTACACCTTC. This encodes CASRPGQQTGYTF. This rearrangement joins TRBV6-5 to TRBJ1-2, with D tentatively TRBD1 (6 bases). The CDR3 runs to 13 residues. Trimming took off 6 bases at V and 7 bases at J, with 15 bases between the two ends. CDR1 and CDR2 (germline): MNHEY, SVGAGI.

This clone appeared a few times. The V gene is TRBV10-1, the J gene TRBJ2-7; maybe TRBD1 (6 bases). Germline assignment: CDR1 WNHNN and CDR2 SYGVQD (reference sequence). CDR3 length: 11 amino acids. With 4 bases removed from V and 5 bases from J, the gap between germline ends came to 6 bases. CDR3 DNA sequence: TGCGCCAGCAGTGCAGGGGACGAGCAGTACTTC. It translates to CASSAGDEQYF.

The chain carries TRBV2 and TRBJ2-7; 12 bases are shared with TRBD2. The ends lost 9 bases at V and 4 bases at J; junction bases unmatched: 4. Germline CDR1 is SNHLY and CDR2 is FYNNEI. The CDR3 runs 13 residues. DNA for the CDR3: TGTGCCAGTCCGGGACTAGCGGGTTACGAGCAGTACTTC. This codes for CASPGLAGYEQYF.

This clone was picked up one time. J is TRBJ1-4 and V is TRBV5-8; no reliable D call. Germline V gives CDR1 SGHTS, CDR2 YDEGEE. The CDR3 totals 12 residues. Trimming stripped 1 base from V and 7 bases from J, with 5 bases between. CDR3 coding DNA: TGTGCCAGCAGCTTGAACAGTGAAAAACTGTTTTTT. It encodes CASSLNSEKLFF.

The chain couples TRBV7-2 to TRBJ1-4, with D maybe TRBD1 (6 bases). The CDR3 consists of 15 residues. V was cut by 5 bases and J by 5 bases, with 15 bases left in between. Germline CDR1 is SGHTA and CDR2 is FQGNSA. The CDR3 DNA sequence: TGTGCCAGCAGCGACACCGGGACAAGGAATGAAAAACTGTTTTTT. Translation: CASSDTGTRNEKLFF.

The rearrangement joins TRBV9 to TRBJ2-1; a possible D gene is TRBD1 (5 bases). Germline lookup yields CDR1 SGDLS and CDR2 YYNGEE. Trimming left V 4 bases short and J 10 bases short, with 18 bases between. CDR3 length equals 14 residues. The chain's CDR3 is CASSPRQLSWEQFF. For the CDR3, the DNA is TGTGCCAGCAGCCCCCGACAGCTTTCGTGGGAGCAGTTCTTC.